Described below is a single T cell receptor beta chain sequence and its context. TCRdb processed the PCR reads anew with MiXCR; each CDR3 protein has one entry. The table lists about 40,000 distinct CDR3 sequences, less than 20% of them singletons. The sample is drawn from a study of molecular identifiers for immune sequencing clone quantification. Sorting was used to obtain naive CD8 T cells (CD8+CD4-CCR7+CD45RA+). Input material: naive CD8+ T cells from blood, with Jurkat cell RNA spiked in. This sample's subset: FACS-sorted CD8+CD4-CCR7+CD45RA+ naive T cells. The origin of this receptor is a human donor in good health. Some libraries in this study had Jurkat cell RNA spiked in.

The CDR3 is CASSGVGNNEQFF. In DNA, the CDR3 is TGTGCCAGCAGCGGAGTAGGAAACAATGAGCAGTTCTTC. This sequence joins TRBV9 and TRBJ2-1; D is unclear. The V end was cut by 3 bases, the J end by 5 bases, with 9 bases between. CDR3 size: 13 residues. Germline lookup yields CDR1 SGDLS and CDR2 YYNGEE.